One and the same sample provided the 9 T cell receptor beta chains below, sequenced in a study of T-cell reconstitution after alpha-beta-depleted transplantation in children. Preparation of the TCRbeta library used unique molecular identifiers. TCRdb re-derived calls from the PCR reads in MiXCR, one entry per CDR3 protein. The sample records approximately 200,000 distinct CDR3 sequences, less than 15% being singletons. This sample comprised PBMCs from the stem cell graft donor, obtained from the stem cell graft. These receptors came from a human donor who donated a stem cell graft to a child with acute lymphoblastic leukemia.

The sample holds many counts of this clonotype. This rearrangement joins TRBV5-1 to TRBJ1-1; D not resolved. Germline CDR1 reads SGHRS; CDR2 reads YFSETQ. V was shortened by 2 bases and J by 6 bases, with 14 bases between the two germline ends. The CDR3 loop spans 14 amino acids. The CDR3 nucleotides read TGCGCCAGCAGCTTTAACCGAGGCCGCGCTGAAGCTTTCTTT. It encodes CASSFNRGRAEAFF. Complete variable domain (other parts from reference TRBV5-1 and TRBJ1-1): KAGVTQTPRYLIKTRGQQVTLSCSPISGHRSVSWYQQTPGQGLQFLFEYFSETQRNKGNFPGRFSGRQFSNSRSEMNVSTLELGDSALYLCASSFNRGRAEAFFGQGTRLTVV.

The chain links TRBV20-1 to TRBJ2-1; D possibly corresponds to TRBD2 (6 bases). V shed 8 bases and J shed 0 bases, with 14 bases lying between them. This CDR3 has 14 residues. Germline loops: CDR1 DFQATT, CDR2 SNEGSKA (reference sequence). CDR3 protein: CSSDGGSSYNEQFF. CDR3 bases: TGCAGTTCCGACGGAGGGAGCTCCTACAATGAGCAGTTCTTC.

The chain employs TRBV20-1 and TRBJ2-2; perhaps TRBD2 as D (5 bases). This CDR3 contains 16 residues. In germline, CDR1 is DFQATT, CDR2 SNEGSKA (reference sequence). Trimming stripped 0 bases from V and 5 bases from J, with 16 bases between. The CDR3 nucleotides read TGCAGTGCTAGAGAAACCGGGCTCCGGGGTACCGGGGAGCTGTTTTTT. Its protein product is CSARETGLRGTGELFF.

The chain has TRBV5-1 and TRBJ1-1; D is unresolved. V was cut by 4 bases and J by 3 bases, with 16 bases left in between. The CDR3 consists of 15 residues. Germline CDR1 reads SGHRS; CDR2 reads YFSETQ. CDR3 sequence reads: CASSMAAGMDTEAFF. The CDR3 DNA reads as TGCGCCAGCAGCATGGCGGCGGGTATGGACACTGAAGCTTTCTTT. The full variable domain, its missing parts supplied by reference TRBV5-1 and TRBJ1-1, is KAGVTQTPRYLIKTRGQQVTLSCSPISGHRSVSWYQQTPGQGLQFLFEYFSETQRNKGNFPGRFSGRQFSNSRSEMNVSTLELGDSALYLCASSMAAGMDTEAFFGQGTRLTVV.

This clonotype was observed at least ten times. The chain is built from TRBV29-1 and TRBJ2-7; D call uncertain. Germline loops: CDR1 SQVTM, CDR2 ANQGSEA. V dropped 5 bases and J dropped 2 bases, with 10 bases sitting between them. The CDR3 length is 12 residues. CDR3 sequence (DNA): TGCAGCGTTTCGGGCAGGACCTACGAGCAGTACTTC. This codes for CSVSGRTYEQYF.

The chain uses TRBV12-3 or TRBV12-4 and TRBJ2-1; the match to TRBD1 covers 10 bases. With 3 bases clipped from V and 8 bases from J, the junction kept 1 base outside the gene matches. There are 13 residues in the CDR3. The CDR3 sequence is CASSFGQGDEQFF. CDR3 DNA: TGTGCCAGCAGTTTTGGACAGGGGGATGAGCAGTTCTTC.

On this clonotype: Mismatch with germline at one junction end may stem from a read error. The chain links TRBV3-1 to TRBJ2-6, with D perhaps matching TRBD1 (5 bases). The V gene's germline CDR1 is LGHDT and CDR2 YNNKEL (reference sequence). This CDR3 has 15 residues. CDR3: CASSPQVSGANLLTF. The CDR3 DNA sequence: TGTGCCAGCAGCCCCCAGGTCTCTGGGGCCAACCTCCTGACTTTC.

This clonotype was seen more than once but under ten times. The chain is built from TRBV19 and TRBJ1-1; D ambiguous. The CDR3 spans 13 residues. Trimming took off 8 bases at V and 1 base at J, with 11 bases between the two ends. Germline lookup yields CDR1 LNHDA and CDR2 SQIVND (reference sequence). In DNA, the CDR3 is TGTGCCAGTTTTGGCTACAGGAACACTGAAGCTTTCTTT. This encodes CASFGYRNTEAFF.

This clonotype has ten or more counts. The V call is TRBV29-1, the J call TRBJ2-7, with a tentative D call TRBD1 (6 bases). Trimming stripped 7 bases from V and 6 bases from J, with 19 bases between. Germline CDR1 reads SQVTM; CDR2 reads ANQGSEA. CDR3 length equals 13 residues. The CDR3 DNA reads TGCAGCGGAGCAGGGGATGCGGTTGGCGAGCAGTACTTC. It codes for CSGAGDAVGEQYF.